Presented here are 10 T cell receptor beta chains from one specimen sequenced in a study of regulatory dendritic cells for organ transplantation. Sequencing was performed with immunoSEQ multiplex PCR; in TCRdb, only in-frame clones are kept and a portion is missing. The sample lists 22,000 or so clones; 74% were seen once. Sequencing was performed on memory CD4+ T cells from blood. Subset noted: CD45RO+ memory T cells. Source of these receptors: a human donor in good health.

The V and J genes are TRBV29-1 and TRBJ2-2, with 9 positions matching TRBD1. After removal of 7 bases from V and 3 bases from J, the junction contained 3 bases not matched to a gene. Germline values: CDR1 SQVTM, CDR2 ANQGSEA. The CDR3 runs 13 residues. The CDR3 loop is CSEGTGHTGELFF. The CDR3 DNA is TGCAGCGAGGGGACAGGGCACACCGGGGAGCTGTTTTTT.

The chain has TRBV23-1 and TRBJ1-1, with D perhaps TRBD1 (5 bases). TRBV23-1 is designated an ORF whose function remains uncertain. The CDR3 is made up of 17 amino acids. Trimming left V 0 bases short and J 6 bases short, with 20 bases between. The DNA of the CDR3 is TGCGCCAGCAGTCAATCCGATCAAAAGGGGTTAATCGCTGAAGCTTTCTTT. Translation gives CASSQSDQKGLIAEAFF.

This chain links TRBV5-1 with TRBJ2-5; 7 nucleotides align to TRBD2. This CDR3 has 16 amino acids. Germline-derived CDR1 and CDR2 are SGHRS and YFSETQ. The J segment lost 1 base and the V segment lost 0 bases, leaving 6 bases of the junction unmatched. The CDR3 is CASSLGVAGVQETQYF. CDR3 bases: TGCGCCAGCAGCTTGGGGGTAGCGGGTGTCCAAGAGACCCAGTACTTC. The entire variable domain, with the rest obtained from reference TRBV5-1 and TRBJ2-5, is as follows: KAGVTQTPRYLIKTRGQQVTLSCSPISGHRSVSWYQQTPGQGLQFLFEYFSETQRNKGNFPGRFSGRQFSNSRSEMNVSTLELGDSALYLCASSLGVAGVQETQYFGPGTRLLVL.

This chain links TRBV7-2 with TRBJ2-1; 12 bases are a match to TRBD2. The CDR3 runs to 16 residues. Germline-derived CDR1 and CDR2 are SGHTA and FQGNSA. V lost 1 base, J lost 8 bases, and 6 bases stayed unmatched. The CDR3 reads CASSLVPSGGGHEQFF. The DNA of the CDR3 is TGTGCCAGCAGCTTAGTTCCTAGCGGGGGGGGTCATGAGCAGTTCTTC.

The gene calls are TRBV10-3 and TRBJ1-5, with TRBD1 identical over 8 bases. This CDR3 is built from 15 residues. CDR1 ENHRY and CDR2 SYGVKD come from the germline V gene. Losses at the gene ends were 2 bases for V and 6 bases for J; bases not matched to a gene: 6. The CDR3 is CAISEGRGRGQPQHF. CDR3 in DNA: TGTGCCATCAGTGAGGGCAGGGGGCGAGGTCAGCCCCAGCATTTT.

DNA of the CDR3: TGTGCCAGCAGGACCAGGGGGCTCGGCGGGGAGCTGTTTTTT. Translating gives CASRTRGLGGELFF. This sequence joins TRBV2 and TRBJ2-2; 8 nucleotides align to TRBD1. Germline loops: CDR1 SNHLY, CDR2 FYNNEI. J gave up 7 bases and V 6 bases, and 7 bases lay outside the gene matches. The length of the CDR3 is 14 residues.

The V and J genes are TRBV6-6 and TRBJ1-1; D perhaps matches TRBD1 (5 bases). Germline V gene sequence: CDR1 MNHNY, CDR2 SVGAGI (reference sequence). Trimming removed 5 bases from V and 4 bases from J, with 14 bases in between. The CDR3 covers 14 residues. This chain's CDR3 is CASSRTGWGTEAFF. The CDR3 DNA is TGTGCCAGCAGTCGAACAGGTTGGGGCACTGAAGCTTTCTTT.

This rearrangement joins TRBV5-1 to TRBJ1-4; 7 bases fit TRBD1. Germline V gene lookup returns CDR1 SGHRS and CDR2 YFSETQ. The CDR3 loop spans 16 amino acids. J was trimmed by 3 bases and V by 4 bases; bases with no gene match: 9. CDR3 nucleotide sequence: TGCGCCAGCAGCGTAGGACCGGGACAGCCTAATGAAAAACTGTTTTTT. Its translation is CASSVGPGQPNEKLFF.

The chain carries TRBV6-5 and TRBJ1-5; a possible D gene is TRBD1 (6 bases). The V and J ends lost 6 bases and 9 bases respectively, with 18 bases between them. Germline V gives CDR1 MNHEY, CDR2 SVGAGI. This CDR3 is 14 amino acids long. For the CDR3, the DNA is TGTGCCAGCAGCCCGACAGGTCAAGGTCGGCCCCAGCATTTT. Amino acids: CASSPTGQGRPQHF.

The chain has TRBV19 and TRBJ1-5, with 7 bases lining up with TRBD1. The CDR3 is 16 residues long. CDR1 and CDR2 from the germline V gene are LNHDA and SQIVND (reference sequence). The V gene end was trimmed by 5 bases and the J gene end by 3 bases; junction bases not matched to a gene: 10. CDR3 protein: CASSYGAGGSNQPQHF. The CDR3 DNA sequence: TGTGCCAGTAGTTACGGGGCAGGGGGATCCAATCAGCCCCAGCATTTT.